The following is a T cell receptor (beta chain) sequence with its context. As originally analysed: From reference gene primer amplification, estimates of nucleated cell counts were derived. This table comes from immunoSEQ multiplex PCR, and its TCRdb copy is limited to in-frame clones, with some not included. V and J calls and clone size are as listed in that table; D and trimming were resolved from the DNA. The profile shows about 130,000 clones, around 81% of them singletons. The V gene's germline CDR1 is MNHEY and CDR2 SMNVEV (reference sequence). With 7 bases removed from V and 4 bases from J, the gap between germline ends came to 14 bases. The CDR3 consists of 13 residues. The sample belongs to a study of blood T cell repertoires in COVID-19. About the research overall: Collection of acute and convalescent COVID-19 samples took place in the United States, Italy and Spain. T cells, B-cell-depleted T cells, or PBMCs supplied cDNA or gDNA.

The material sequenced was peripheral blood. This sequence originates from a human donor in a cohort sampled during active COVID-19. The chain joins TRBV27 to TRBJ2-7; possibly TRBD1 for D (5 bases). Here the CDR3 DNA reads TGTGCCAGCACCCTCAGGTCAGGGTACGAGCAGTACTTC. Its translation: CASTLRSGYEQYF.